Listed below are T cell receptor beta chains from one sample, sequenced in a study of cytomegalovirus exposure and HLA in healthy donors. TCRdb keeps only in-frame clones here, not all; method: immunoSEQ multiplex PCR. This sample carries roughly 140,000 clones, roughly 10% of them seen once, and the ten largest clones take less than 2%. Sequencing was performed on PBMCs. Source of these receptors: a male donor in good health and CMV-seronegative. CDR3s include the opening cysteine and the closing phenylalanine or tryptophan. The size entry is marked missing in some rows and otherwise reads once, few, many or a size class.

TRBV7-9,TRBJ1-6,few,CASSGWRDRGNSPLNF
TRBV28,TRBJ1-1,few,CASRGPITEAFF
TRBV10-3,TRBJ1-2,.,CAIKAGDISYTF
TRBV7-6,TRBJ2-2,few,CASSPTLGALTGELFF
TRBV19,TRBJ1-1,.,CASSIEGENTEAFF
TRBV9,TRBJ2-7,.,CASSGQQGAVFEQYF
TRBV28,TRBJ1-5,few,CASIPWGQGANQPQHF
TRBV30,TRBJ1-2,.,CAWSVGGYYGYTF
TRBV6-6,TRBJ2-5,.,CASRLGQGAWEETQYF
TRBV6-4,TRBJ2-7,few,CASSERARRGRIDEQYF
TRBV5-4,TRBJ2-7,few,CASSTTGGHYEQYF
TRBV28,TRBJ2-7,.,CASSFQGRYEQYF
TRBV7-9,TRBJ2-7,few,CASSFRDRDYEQYF
TRBV7-3,TRBJ1-2,.,CASSLNGGGGYTF
TRBV11-1,TRBJ2-5,few,CASSSDRVGETQYF
TRBV2,TRBJ2-5,few,CASRVGTSQQETQYF
TRBV5-6,TRBJ2-6,.,CASSLWHSGANVLTF
TRBV29-1,TRBJ2-1,few,CSVEDRGLAVNEQFF
TRBV5-6,TRBJ2-7,.,CASSLAAANEQYF
TRBV4-3,TRBJ2-3,few,CASSQTFAGGRGGSTDTQYF
TRBV19,TRBJ1-1,.,CASSMTMQGSEAFF
TRBV15,TRBJ1-4,.,CATSPSAGSNEKLFF
TRBV5-1,TRBJ1-4,.,CASSFGQYNEKLFF
TRBV19,TRBJ1-2,.,CASSINGLRKDGYTF
TRBV7-8,TRBJ1-2,.,CASSRRDRAYGYTF
TRBV21-1,TRBJ2-3,few,CASSKGQCGGRWIADTQYF
TRBV4-1,TRBJ1-4,.,CASSQRDEKLFF
TRBV28,TRBJ2-6,.,CASRDPGQPSGANVLTF
TRBV28,TRBJ2-5,.,CASSDRGGFQETQYF
TRBV11-2,TRBJ1-1,few,CASSWDRGNTEAFF
TRBV5-5,TRBJ2-7,few,CASSLGGLAFYEQYF
TRBV7-8,TRBJ2-1,few,CASSKTSSYNEQFF
TRBV29-1,TRBJ2-5,.,CSVVDPGQIQETQYF
TRBV13,TRBJ2-7,few,CASSGGGSYEQYF
TRBV4-1,TRBJ1-1,few,CASSQEFGGPSTAFF
TRBV19,TRBJ1-5,.,CASTSVETGGRQPQHF
TRBV19,TRBJ2-1,few,CASSDSFSYNEQFF
TRBV7-2,TRBJ1-2,once,CASSPRSGWYGYTF
TRBV28,TRBJ2-1,few,CASSLGQRPRVEQFF
TRBV28,TRBJ1-3,.,CASIVPCCNTIYF